The clone carrying this T cell receptor beta chain was recorded only once. Antigen: not known. These data belong to a study of STAT5B mutations in CD4+ large granular lymphocyte leukemia. Whole-study findings and limits: Higher CD4+ than CD8+ T-LGLL clonality might reflect small sample size.

The V segment lost 4 bases and the J segment 0 bases; nucleotides outside the gene matches: 8. The CDR3 covers 17 residues. Germline V CDR1 and CDR2: LGHNA, YSLEER. Per the authors' pipeline: A productive frequency of 2.59 x 10-5 was the lowest detectable. Assay used: immunoSEQ multiplex PCR; TCRdb lists only in-frame clones, some missing. For V, J and clone size, that table is used; D and trimming come from the DNA. The sample has fewer than 50,000 clones, around 80% seen once; the top ten hold around 0.57%. The sample consisted of CD4+ T cells from blood buffy coats. This TCR derives from a human donor in good health. This chain joins TRBV4-3 and TRBJ2-2; 7 nucleotides agree with TRBD1. This CDR3 reads CASSRDREFANTGELFF. The DNA of the CDR3 is TGCGCCAGCAGCCGTGACAGGGAGTTCGCGAACACCGGGGAGCTGTTTTTT.